One and the same sample provided the 4 T cell receptor beta chains below, sequenced in a study of blood T cell repertoires in COVID-19. TCRdb's table, derived via immunoSEQ multiplex PCR, lists solely in-frame clones and lacks some. The data hold about 230,000 clones, with approximately 87% observed a single time. The sample consisted of peripheral blood. The receptors derive from a woman in her seventies with active or convalescent COVID-19.

The genes are TRBV3-1 (or the pseudogene TRBV3-2) and TRBJ2-1; 12 bases are shared with TRBD2. The germline V gene encodes CDR1 LGHDT and CDR2 YNNKEL (reference sequence). The CDR3 consists of 15 residues. The V and J ends lost 5 bases and 8 bases, in that order; junction bases with no gene match: 7. CDR3 nucleotide sequence: TGTGCCAGCAGCACGACTAGCGGGAGAGTTGATGAGCAGTTCTTC. The encoded protein is CASSTTSGRVDEQFF.

The chain joins TRBV5-5 to TRBJ2-2, with 8 bases matching TRBD2. The CDR3 has 17 amino acids. The germline CDR1 and CDR2 sequences are SGHKS and YYEKEE (reference sequence). The V and J ends lost 4 bases and 2 bases, in that order; junction bases with no gene match: 10. CDR3 loop: CASSLRGVAGNTGELFF. The CDR3 coding sequence is TGTGCCAGCAGCCTCCGGGGGGTAGCGGGAAACACCGGGGAGCTGTTTTTT.

This rearrangement joins TRBV5-6 to TRBJ2-7; D call uncertain. Between the trimmed V and J ends, which lost 1 base and 2 bases, there was a span of 4 bases. The CDR3 has 12 amino acids. Germline loops: CDR1 SGHDT, CDR2 YYEEEE. The DNA for the CDR3 is TGTGCCAGCAGCTTGTCCGCCTACGAGCAGTACTTC. Its translation is CASSLSAYEQYF. Supplemented by reference TRBV5-6 and TRBJ2-7, the full variable domain reads DAGVTQSPTHLIKTRGQQVTLRCSPKSGHDTVSWYQQALGQGPQFIFQYYEEEERQRGNFPDRFSGHQFPNYSSELNVNALLLGDSALYLCASSLSAYEQYFGPGTRLTVT.

CDR3 sequence: CASSQSLAPGGNIQYF. The CDR3 DNA reads as TGTGCCAGCAGCCAATCTTTAGCTCCCGGTGGAAACATTCAGTACTTC. The chain carries TRBV16 and TRBJ2-4; no definite D call. The germline gives CDR1 KGHSY, CDR2 FQNENV. The CDR3 has 16 amino acids. The V end was cut by 0 bases, the J end by 6 bases, with 15 bases between.